Listed below are T cell receptor beta chains from one sample, sequenced in a study of T-cell reconstitution after alpha-beta-depleted transplantation in children. TCRdb called the PCR reads again in MiXCR, with one record for every CDR3 protein. Here the sample spans 800,000 to 1,000,000 distinct CDR3 sequences, about 29% being singletons. The specimen was PBMCs, mostly from graft donor cells, collected 360 days after TCRalphabeta/CD19-depleted stem cell transplant. Source of these receptors: a boy in the first two years of life who had a stem cell transplant for SCID, so the T cells may come from the graft donor. The CDR3 runs from the conserved cysteine through the conserved F or W. D genes are given only for firm matches. Clone size, where shown, is once, few, many, or a class for clones that have expanded.

clone_size,v_call,d_call,j_call,cdr3_nt,cdr3_aa
few,TRBV5-1,TRBD2,TRBJ2-5,TGCGCCAGCAGCCAACGGACTAGCGTGCGGGGAGAGACCCAGTACTTC,CASSQRTSVRGETQYF
-,TRBV20-1,-,TRBJ2-1,TGCAGTGCCCCTCCTTGGGGCTCCTACAATGAGCAGTTCTTC,CSAPPWGSYNEQFF
-,TRBV6-2/TRBV6-3,-,TRBJ2-1,TGTGCCAGCCGTACAGACCCCGGGTACAATGAGCAGTTCTTC,CASRTDPGYNEQFF
many,TRBV5-1,TRBD2,TRBJ2-5,TGCGCCAGCAGCTTTACTAGCGGGGCTAGGGAGACCCAGTACTTC,CASSFTSGARETQYF
few,TRBV6-5,-,TRBJ2-7,TGTGCCAGCAGTAACAACCTCTACGAGCAGTACTTC,CASSNNLYEQYF
-,TRBV12-3/TRBV12-4,TRBD2,TRBJ2-7,TGTGCCAGCAGTCCTTTAGCGGGGGTGCGTGAGCAGTACTTC,CASSPLAGVREQYF
-,TRBV4-1,-,TRBJ1-3,TGCGCCAGCAGCCAGACGGAACTTTCCTCTGGAAACACCATATATTTT,CASSQTELSSGNTIYF
few,TRBV7-8,TRBD2,TRBJ2-1,TGTGCCAGCAGCATGTTACGGACTAGCGGGGACAATGAGCAGTTCTTC,CASSMLRTSGDNEQFF
few,TRBV12-3/TRBV12-4,-,TRBJ2-5,TGTGCCAGCAGTCACAGCGAATCGGGGGAGACCCAGTACTTC,CASSHSESGETQYF
few,TRBV6-1,TRBD1,TRBJ2-7,TGTGCCAGCAGATCAGGACAGGGGACCTACGAGCAGTACTTC,CASRSGQGTYEQYF
-,TRBV5-1,TRBD2,TRBJ2-2,TGCGCCAGCAGCTTCCGAAGTAGCGGGGTGAACACCGGGGAGCTGTTTTTT,CASSFRSSGVNTGELFF
-,TRBV19,-,TRBJ2-5,TGTGCCAGTAGTAAAAGATTGGGGGAGACCCAGTACTTC,CASSKRLGETQYF
-,TRBV6-2/TRBV6-3,-,TRBJ2-5,TGTGCCAGCAGTGCGGGTTGGGAGCAAGAGACCCAGTACTTC,CASSAGWEQETQYF
-,TRBV27,-,TRBJ2-7,TGTGCCAGCAGTTTGGACAGCCGCAATTACGAGCAGTACTTC,CASSLDSRNYEQYF
-,TRBV12-3/TRBV12-4,TRBD1,TRBJ2-1,TGTGCCAGCAGCACCTTACAGGGGAATGAGCAGTTCTTC,CASSTLQGNEQFF
-,TRBV5-5,-,TRBJ2-3,TGTGCCAGCAGTTTGCTTAGGGACAGATCTGGAGGGGATACGCAGTATTTT,CASSLLRDRSGGDTQYF
few,TRBV27,-,TRBJ2-7,TGTGCCAGCAGTTTAAGGGCGGCCATACAGGGCGAGCAGTACTTC,CASSLRAAIQGEQYF
-,TRBV18,-,TRBJ2-7,TGTGCCAGCTCACCCCAAGACGGAGTCTACGAGCAGTACTTC,CASSPQDGVYEQYF
-,TRBV19,-,TRBJ1-1,TGTGCCAGTAGTATCGACAGGAGCACTGAAGCTTTCTTT,CASSIDRSTEAFF
few,TRBV10-3,TRBD1,TRBJ1-4,TGTGCCATCAGGCAACAGGGGGAAAAACTGTTTTTT,CAIRQQGEKLFF
-,TRBV7-8,-,TRBJ2-3,TGTGCCAGCAGTCTGAGGACCCCCCAAAGCACAGATACGCAGTATTTT,CASSLRTPQSTDTQYF
-,TRBV28,-,TRBJ2-7,TGTGCCAGCAGCCACGGGACGGGATGGGAGCAGTACTTC,CASSHGTGWEQYF
-,TRBV15,TRBD2,TRBJ2-5,TGTGCCACCAGCAGAGATGGGACTAACGAGACCCAGTACTTC,CATSRDGTNETQYF
few,TRBV11-2,TRBD1,TRBJ2-3,TGTGCCAGCACCGCCGGGACAGGGGACAGAGATACGCAGTATTTT,CASTAGTGDRDTQYF
-,TRBV28,TRBD1,TRBJ2-4,TGTGCCAGCAGGGACAGGTTCCTAGCCAAAAACATTCAGTACTTC,CASRDRFLAKNIQYF
-,TRBV7-6,-,TRBJ2-3,TGTGCCAGCAGCTTAAACAGGTTCACAGATACGCAGTATTTT,CASSLNRFTDTQYF
-,TRBV5-1,-,TRBJ1-1,TGCGCCAGCAGCTTTGGACTAAAGAACACTGAAGCTTTCTTT,CASSFGLKNTEAFF
-,TRBV10-1,-,TRBJ2-5,TGCGCCAGCAGTGAAACAGGAAGGGAAGAGACCCAGTACTTC,CASSETGREETQYF
-,TRBV19,-,TRBJ2-6,TGTGCCAGTAGTGAAACAGAACTTGGGGCCAACGTCCTGACTTTC,CASSETELGANVLTF
many,TRBV12-3/TRBV12-4,-,TRBJ2-7,TGTGCCAGCAGTCCCAATAGTGGGTACGAGCAGTACTTC,CASSPNSGYEQYF
-,TRBV20-1,TRBD1,TRBJ2-5,TGCAGTGCTATAACCCACGACAGGGGGGGGGAGACCCAGTACTTC,CSAITHDRGGETQYF
few,TRBV18,-,TRBJ2-7,TGTGCCAGCTCACCACTGAGCGACAGCTACTACGAGCAGTACTTC,CASSPLSDSYYEQYF
-,TRBV7-2,-,TRBJ2-7,TGTGCCAGCAGCTTAAGAGAGAGGGCCAACGAGCAGTACTTC,CASSLRERANEQYF
-,TRBV11-1,-,TRBJ1-1,TGTGCCAGCAGCTCCGTGCGAGTAGCTTTCTTT,CASSSVRVAFF
few,TRBV20-1,TRBD2,TRBJ2-3,TGCAGTGCTAGCGGGGGGTCCTCCACAGATACGCAGTATTTT,CSASGGSSTDTQYF
few,TRBV5-5,TRBD2,TRBJ2-1,TGTGCCAGCAGGTTGGAAGCGGGGTCAATGAATGAGCAGTTCTTC,CASRLEAGSMNEQFF
-,TRBV12-3/TRBV12-4,-,TRBJ2-7,TGTGCCAGCAGTTCTAGACAGACCTACGAGCAGTACTTC,CASSSRQTYEQYF
few,TRBV29-1,-,TRBJ2-1,TGCAGCGTTGAGAGGGGCAATGAGCAGTTCTTC,CSVERGNEQFF
-,TRBV12-3/TRBV12-4,TRBD2,TRBJ2-1,TGTGCCAGCACAGCGGGACCCGGGGGGTTGCATGAGCAGTTCTTC,CASTAGPGGLHEQFF
many,TRBV15,TRBD1,TRBJ2-1,TGTGCCACCAGTGGTCCGACAGGGTGGGATGAGCAGTTCTTC,CATSGPTGWDEQFF
-,TRBV5-1,-,TRBJ2-5,TGCGCCAGCAGCTTGGCCTCGACGGACACCAGGGAGACCCAGTACTTC,CASSLASTDTRETQYF
many,TRBV24-1,-,TRBJ2-2,TGTGCCACCAGGGACAACACCGGGGAGCTGTTTTTT,CATRDNTGELFF
-,TRBV18,-,TRBJ2-5,TGTGCCAGCTCACCATTCGACCTGAGGCAAGAGACCCAGTACTTC,CASSPFDLRQETQYF